The next 8 T cell receptor beta chains were all read from a single sample in a study of blood T cell repertoires in COVID-19. Sequenced by immunoSEQ multiplex PCR; TCRdb stores in-frame clones only, minus some. Seen here are roughly 120,000 clones, around four fifths observed once, and the top ten hold under 0.85%. Sequences were obtained from peripheral blood. These receptors originate from a woman in her sixties or seventies with acute or convalescent COVID-19.

The chain employs TRBV9 and TRBJ2-1; possible D gene TRBD1, 5 bases. The germline V and J ends were trimmed by 6 bases and 3 bases, with 19 bases remaining between them. Germline CDR1 and CDR2: SGDLS and YYNGEE. CDR3 size: 16 residues. The CDR3 DNA reads TGTGCCAGCACCAAGACAGACTCTACAGTCTACAATGAGCAGTTCTTC. The encoded protein is CASTKTDSTVYNEQFF.

The chain joins TRBV5-1 to TRBJ2-5, with a tentative D call TRBD1 (5 bases). The germline V gene encodes CDR1 SGHRS and CDR2 YFSETQ. The CDR3 runs to 15 residues. V was trimmed by 0 bases and J by 1 base, leaving 10 bases between them. CDR3 residues: CASSLDGRVQETQYF. The CDR3 DNA reads as TGCGCCAGCAGCTTGGACGGCAGGGTCCAAGAGACCCAGTACTTC.

The chain is built from TRBV5-6 and TRBJ2-3, with TRBD1 identical over 8 bases. V trimming: 3 bases; J trimming: 10 bases; junction bases outside the gene matches: 13. Per the germline V gene, CDR1 is SGHDT and CDR2 is YYEEEE. This CDR3 contains 15 residues. CDR3 bases: TGTGCCAGCAGCTCCCCCGGGACAGGAAGGGAGGCGCAGTATTTT. Amino acid sequence: CASSSPGTGREAQYF.

The chain joins TRBV13 to TRBJ1-1, with 9 bases fitting TRBD1. The germline CDR1 and CDR2 sequences are PRHDT and FYEKMQ (reference sequence). The CDR3 has 13 residues. V lost 3 bases, J lost 10 bases, and 6 bases stayed unmatched. The CDR3 loop is CASSFRTGEIAFF. The DNA of the CDR3 is TGTGCCAGCAGCTTCCGGACAGGGGAAATAGCTTTCTTT.

This clone has only a few counts. The gene calls are TRBV30 and TRBJ1-5, with TRBD1 as a possible D gene (5 bases). V lost 1 base and J 2 bases, leaving 12 bases between the germline ends. This CDR3 region has 15 residues. Germline lookup yields CDR1 GTSNPN and CDR2 SVGIG (reference sequence). Written as DNA, the CDR3 is TGTGCCTGGAGTGGCGGGGGGGTAGGCAATCAGCCCCAGCATTTT. Translation: CAWSGGGVGNQPQHF.

The chain employs TRBV19 and TRBJ2-7; D unclear. Germline V gene sequence: CDR1 LNHDA, CDR2 SQIVND (reference sequence). The CDR3 is made up of 14 amino acids. Trimming took 1 base from V and 6 from J, leaving 13 bases between them. The CDR3 sequence: CASSIVANPFEQYF. The CDR3 DNA reads as TGTGCCAGTAGTATAGTAGCTAACCCCTTCGAGCAGTACTTC.

V is TRBV5-1 and J is TRBJ1-1; no definite D call. Germline V gene lookup returns CDR1 SGHRS and CDR2 YFSETQ. Trimming removed 0 bases at V and 1 base at J, with 7 bases between. CDR3 length equals 14 residues. Here the CDR3 reads CASSLDQANTEAFF. CDR3 nucleotides: TGCGCCAGCAGCTTGGACCAGGCGAACACTGAAGCTTTCTTT.

This chain uses TRBV5-1 with TRBJ2-1, with a possible D match to TRBD2 (5 bases). This CDR3 is 15 amino acids long. Germline lookup yields CDR1 SGHRS and CDR2 YFSETQ. Trimming removed 0 bases at V and 3 bases at J, with 10 bases between. CDR3 loop: CASSLEERLYNEQFF. The CDR3 coding sequence is TGCGCCAGCAGCTTGGAGGAGCGGCTCTACAATGAGCAGTTCTTC.